These 14 T cell receptor beta chains were all obtained from the same sample, sequenced in a study of cytomegalovirus exposure and HLA in healthy donors. PCR primers comprised 60 Vbeta and 13 Jbeta primers. The table came from immunoSEQ multiplex PCR; TCRdb's copy has only in-frame clones and leaves some out. This table has fewer than 200,000 clones, 65% to 85% appearing once. The sequencing sample was made of PBMCs. The source is a woman aged 18-30 years in good health and CMV-seronegative.

This clone was seen a few times. The J gene is TRBJ2-5, the V gene TRBV25-1; the match to TRBD1 covers 9 bases. Germline-derived CDR1 and CDR2 are MGHDK and SYGVNS. The CDR3 runs 13 residues. The J segment lost 5 bases and the V segment lost 6 bases, leaving 4 bases of the junction unmatched. The CDR3 is CASRLTGGETQYF. CDR3 DNA sequence: TGTGCCAGCAGACTGACAGGGGGGGAGACCCAGTACTTC.

The genes are TRBV5-3 and TRBJ2-7, with a possible D match to TRBD1 (6 bases). TRBV5-3 falls under the ORF class, with uncertain function. CDR3 length: 16 residues. V lost 4 bases and J 5 bases, leaving 22 bases between the germline ends. The CDR3 sequence: CARSRIWSRGSNEQYF. In nucleotides, the CDR3 is TGTGCCAGAAGCCGTATATGGTCCAGGGGTTCCAACGAGCAGTACTTC.

This clone was detected a few times. The chain recombines TRBV4-1 with TRBJ1-5, with no clear D. CDR1 is MGHRA, CDR2 YSYEKL, per germline. V lost 0 bases, J lost 6 bases, and 12 bases lay in between. The CDR3 totals 15 residues. The CDR3 loop is CASSQDPLRVQPQHF. The CDR3 DNA reads TGCGCCAGCAGCCAAGATCCGTTGAGGGTTCAGCCCCAGCATTTT.

The genes are TRBV6-6 and TRBJ2-7; D gene unclear. The V end lost 2 bases, the J end lost 4 bases, and 18 bases lay between the germline ends. Germline CDR1 is MNHNY and CDR2 is SVGAGI (reference sequence). There are 16 residues in the CDR3. The DNA of the CDR3 is TGTGCCAGCAGTTACCAACGATCTGACTTAAAGTACGAGCAGTACTTC. This gives the protein CASSYQRSDLKYEQYF.

CDR3 coding DNA: TGTGCCAGCAGCTCACTAGCGGGAGTCACCTACGAGCAGTACTTC. Protein sequence: CASSSLAGVTYEQYF. The chain couples TRBV11-2 to TRBJ2-7, with 11 nucleotides matching TRBD2. This CDR3 is 15 amino acids long. J gave up 2 bases and V 4 bases, and 4 bases lay outside the gene matches. From germline, CDR1 is SGHAT and CDR2 FQNNGV. The variable domain in full, with the rest retrieved from reference TRBV11-2 and TRBJ2-7, is EAGVAQSPRYKIIEKRQSVAFWCNPISGHATLYWYQQILGQGPKLLIQFQNNGVVDDSQLPKDRFSAERLKGVDSTLKIQPAKLEDSAVYLCASSSLAGVTYEQYFGPGTRLTVT.

The chain links TRBV11-3 to TRBJ2-3; D not resolved. The germline V gene has CDR1 SGHNT and CDR2 YENEEA. The CDR3 covers 14 residues. Trimming took 5 bases from V and 7 from J, leaving 16 bases between them. CDR3 protein: CASSPSYTRYTQYF. In DNA form, the CDR3 reads TGTGCCAGCAGCCCCTCGTATACCCGGTATACGCAGTATTTT.

Only a few counts were recorded for this clone. The chain is built from TRBV27 and TRBJ2-5; TRBD2 might be the D (5 bases). Trimming removed 5 bases at V and 5 bases at J, with 9 bases between. Per the germline V gene, CDR1 is MNHEY and CDR2 is SMNVEV (reference sequence). CDR3 size: 12 residues. Here the CDR3 DNA reads TGTGCCAGCAGTCCGACGGGGGAGACCCAGTACTTC. Encoded protein: CASSPTGETQYF.

V and J are TRBV14 and TRBJ2-7; TRBD1 matches 7 bases. The V segment lost 4 bases and the J segment 6 bases; nucleotides outside the gene matches: 6. The CDR3 is 13 residues long. Germline CDR1 reads SGHDN; CDR2 reads FVKESK. CDR3 in amino acids: CASSLLTGSEQYF. DNA for the CDR3: TGTGCCAGCAGCCTTCTGACAGGGAGCGAGCAGTACTTC.

This chain connects TRBV6-1 to TRBJ2-1; possibly TRBD2 for D (5 bases). This CDR3 contains 16 residues. The germline CDR1 and CDR2 sequences are MNHNS and SASEGT. V lost 4 bases, J lost 0 bases, and 13 bases lay in between. The CDR3 loop is CASSVWTEGSYNEQFF. The CDR3 DNA follows: TGTGCCAGCAGTGTATGGACCGAGGGCTCCTACAATGAGCAGTTCTTC.

The J gene is TRBJ2-2, the V gene TRBV19, with no clear D. Per germline, CDR1 LNHDA and CDR2 SQIVND (reference sequence). The CDR3 runs to 14 residues. V was trimmed by 6 bases and J by 5 bases, leaving 13 bases between them. The CDR3 loop is CASRKPPETGELFF. CDR3 in DNA: TGTGCCAGTAGGAAGCCCCCTGAGACCGGGGAGCTGTTTTTT.

The V call is TRBV27, the J call TRBJ2-5; weak D call: TRBD2 (6 bases). The CDR3 runs 13 residues. V lost 5 bases, J lost 3 bases, and 10 bases lay in between. Germline values: CDR1 MNHEY, CDR2 SMNVEV (reference sequence). The CDR3 nucleotides are TGTGCCAGCAGTACGGGAGCAGAAGAGACCCAGTACTTC. This gives the protein CASSTGAEETQYF.

The genes are TRBV28 and TRBJ1-4, with TRBD1 identical over 7 bases. The germline V gene encodes CDR1 MDHEN and CDR2 SYDVKM. J gave up 8 bases and V 7 bases, and 4 bases lay outside the gene matches. The CDR3 extends over 12 amino acids. CDR3 sequence reads: CASTGGREKLFF. The CDR3 DNA sequence: TGTGCCAGCACAGGGGGACGGGAAAAACTGTTTTTT. The complete variable domain, with remaining parts taken from reference TRBV28 and TRBJ1-4, reads DVKVTQSSRYLVKRTGEKVFLECVQDMDHENMFWYRQDPGLGLRLIYFSYDVKMKEKGDIPEGYSVSREKKERFSLILESASTNQTSMYLCASTGGREKLFFGSGTQLSVL.

V usage is TRBV11-3 and J usage is TRBJ2-7, with D possibly matching TRBD1 (6 bases). CDR1 is SGHNT, CDR2 YENEEA, per germline. CDR3 length: 15 amino acids. The V end was cut by 3 bases, the J end by 2 bases, with 14 bases between. CDR3 nucleotide sequence: TGTGCCAGCAGCTTGGTTTCACAGGGAACCTACGAGCAGTACTTC. Translated: CASSLVSQGTYEQYF.

This clone has a handful of counts. This rearrangement joins TRBV28 to TRBJ2-7; TRBD1 is a possible D gene (6 bases). The CDR3 spans 13 residues. Trimming left V 8 bases short and J 4 bases short, with 15 bases between. From germline, CDR1 is MDHEN and CDR2 SYDVKM. CDR3 sequence reads: CASRDTNIYEQYF. The CDR3 nucleotides are TGTGCCAGCCGGGACACAAATATTTACGAGCAGTACTTC.